Below, 6 T cell receptor beta chains from the same sample are listed, as sequenced in a study of cytomegalovirus exposure and HLA in healthy donors (dated 2017 in TCRdb). Libraries came from the immunoSEQ multiplex PCR assay. For the multiplex PCR, a mixture combining 60 forward primers for TCR Vbeta segments and 13 reverse primers for TCR Jbeta segments was used. This is the immuneACCESS table as TCRdb keeps it, with only in-frame sequences that have V and J called. A part of the clones is gone; compared with another copy, unresolved V genes explain less than half, and the rest is unexplained. This sample's clone table shows about 130,000 clones. Of the sample, roughly 1.7% is held by the ten largest clones. Specimen: PBMCs. The receptors were gathered from a man younger than 30 in good health and CMV-seronegative.

This chain's CDR3 is CASRQTGEATYEQYF. The CDR3 DNA follows: TGTGCCAGCAGACAGACAGGGGAAGCAACCTACGAGCAGTACTTC. J is TRBJ2-7 and V is TRBV28; TRBD1 aligns across 8 bases. CDR3 size: 15 residues. The V gene's germline CDR1 is MDHEN and CDR2 SYDVKM. V shed 6 bases and J 2 bases; nucleotides not matched to a gene: 9.

The gene calls are TRBV6-1 and TRBJ2-7; TRBD2 aligns across 8 bases. V trimming: 6 bases; J trimming: 2 bases; junction bases outside the gene matches: 9. Germline CDR1 and CDR2: MNHNS and SASEGT. The CDR3 has 15 amino acids. CDR3 sequence: CASSLDPGGPYEQYF. As DNA, the CDR3 is TGTGCCAGCAGCCTGGACCCGGGGGGGCCCTACGAGCAGTACTTC.

J is TRBJ2-4 and V is TRBV5-6; D is perhaps TRBD1 (6 bases). The length of the CDR3 is 16 residues. Germline CDR1 is SGHDT and CDR2 is YYEEEE. Trimming took off 0 bases at V and 0 bases at J, with 10 bases between the two ends. This CDR3 is CASSLVDSSAKNIQYF. The CDR3 nucleotides are TGTGCCAGCAGCTTGGTGGACAGTTCAGCCAAAAACATTCAGTACTTC.

The CDR3 loop is CASSQGTNQPQHF. The CDR3 nucleotides are TGTGCCAGCAGCCAAGGGACTAATCAGCCCCAGCATTTT. The chain has TRBV7-2 and TRBJ1-5; a weak D match, TRBD1 (5 bases). Germline CDR1 SGHTA, CDR2 FQGNSA. V was cut by 5 bases and J by 4 bases, with 9 bases left in between. The CDR3 loop spans 13 amino acids.

V and J are TRBV6-6 and TRBJ1-5; tentative D call: TRBD1 (6 bases). Per the germline V gene, CDR1 is MNHNY and CDR2 is SVGAGI (reference sequence). The V end was cut by 7 bases, the J end by 4 bases, with 8 bases between. This CDR3 has 12 residues. The CDR3 DNA is TGTGCCAGCATTGGACAGAATCAGCCCCAGCATTTT. Its protein is CASIGQNQPQHF.

The chain carries TRBV6-5 and TRBJ1-2, with a tentative D call TRBD1 (6 bases). With 6 bases removed from V and 4 bases from J, the gap between germline ends came to 12 bases. Germline CDR1 reads MNHEY; CDR2 reads SVGAGI. CDR3 size: 13 residues. CDR3 region: CASSRDTFYGYTF. DNA for the CDR3: TGTGCCAGCAGCCGGGACACCTTCTATGGCTACACCTTC.